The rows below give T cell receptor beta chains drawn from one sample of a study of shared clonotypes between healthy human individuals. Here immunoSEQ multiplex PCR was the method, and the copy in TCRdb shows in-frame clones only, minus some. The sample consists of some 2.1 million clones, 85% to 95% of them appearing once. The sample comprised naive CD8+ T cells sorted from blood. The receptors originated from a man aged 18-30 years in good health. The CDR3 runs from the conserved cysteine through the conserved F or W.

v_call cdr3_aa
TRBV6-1 CASTGTGFDQPQHF
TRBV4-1 CASSQEAGTSGRVEQFF
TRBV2 CASSEEAGQAETNYGYTF
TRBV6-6 CAAALRTSGNQETQYF
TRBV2 CASGSGGASGANVLTF
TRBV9 CASSFFSGSVPDTQYF
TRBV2 CASSADRGANYGYTF
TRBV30 CAWSVPDLAENQETQYF
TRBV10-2 CASGPGVGTNEKLFF
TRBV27 CASTSTGSNQPQHF
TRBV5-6 CASSPGTSGWTDTQYF
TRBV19 CASSIVPGVGTGELFF
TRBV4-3 CASSQGEGGPYNEQFF
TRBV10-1 CASSEKTGINEKLFF
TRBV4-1 CASRGTGNYGYTF
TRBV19 CASSITGGWDSPLHF
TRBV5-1 CASSLGDYGIGTDTQYF
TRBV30 CAWSVLGFRGETQYF
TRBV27 CASSFSSGGRTYEQYF
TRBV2 CASSEGGGSTDTQYF
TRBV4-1 CASSHPRDKRGGPPTETQYF
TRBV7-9 CASSTGNSYEQYF
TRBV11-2 CASSPGPIRTQYF
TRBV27 CASSLKTGELFF
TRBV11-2 CASSLESGIYEQYF